These 3 T cell receptor beta chains were all obtained from the same sample, sequenced in a study of identical twins. TCRdb called the 5' RACE reads again in MiXCR, with one record for every CDR3 protein. In the table there are some 900,000 distinct CDR3 sequences, 10% to 15% of which are singletons. The same data also went into a second study, on yellow fever vaccine responses in identical twins.

The specimen was PBMCs. All receptors come from a woman between 18 and 29 years old in good health.

The chain has TRBV7-2 and TRBJ2-3; D might be TRBD1 (5 bases). There are 16 residues in the CDR3. Trimming took off 2 bases at V and 1 base at J, with 13 bases between the two ends. Germline V gene lookup returns CDR1 SGHTA and CDR2 FQGNSA. The CDR3 loop is CASSLLGPRGTDTQYF. The CDR3, as DNA: TGTGCCAGCAGCTTATTGGGGCCCCGAGGCACAGATACGCAGTATTTT.

This chain links TRBV4-1 with TRBJ1-1; D ambiguous. Germline V CDR1 and CDR2: MGHRA, YSYEKL. Deletions cut 4 bases from V and 11 bases from J, with 20 bases between. The CDR3 has 14 residues. DNA of the CDR3: TGCGCCAGCAGCCTGTACAGACGAGGGTTAGAGGCTTTCTTT. Residues: CASSLYRRGLEAFF.

The chain has TRBV4-1 and TRBJ2-5, with D possibly TRBD2 on 6 matching bases. Deletions cut 0 bases from V and 2 bases from J, with 10 bases between. Germline assignment: CDR1 MGHRA and CDR2 YSYEKL. The CDR3 spans 15 residues. The CDR3 protein is CASSQERGGQETQYF. The CDR3 coding sequence is TGCGCCAGCAGCCAAGAGAGGGGAGGACAAGAGACCCAGTACTTC.